This T cell receptor beta chain was recovered during a study of OX40 agonist ivuxolimab in advanced cancers. Study at large: Every 2 weeks, patients got intravenous ivuxolimab at one of six dose levels (0.01-10 mg/kg).

Findings and caveats of the study: Clonal expansion by week 6 occurred in CD4+ and CD8+ blood T cells (at 0.1 to 3.0 mg/kg). There were, on average, more expanded clones in CD8+ T cells than in CD4+.

The germline V gene has CDR1 SQVTM and CDR2 ANQGSEA. The CDR3 loop spans 15 amino acids. Trimming took 5 bases from V and 1 from J; bases not matched to a gene: 8. As concerns this clone: Its matching antigen is unknown.

Generated by immunoSEQ multiplex PCR, the TCRdb table keeps only in-frame clones and is missing some. The profile shows around 78,000 clones, 65% to 85% of them singletons. The chain uses TRBV29-1 and TRBJ2-4; 7 bases align to TRBD1. The sequence came from an adult with an advanced solid tumor such as melanoma, head and neck, liver or kidney cancer. The input for sequencing was CD4+ or CD8+ T cells sorted from blood, taken in a trial of the OX40 agonist ivuxolimab. The CDR3 region is CSVFDRVGAKNIQYF. In nucleotides, the CDR3 is TGCAGCGTTTTCGACAGGGTCGGCGCCAAAAACATTCAGTACTTC.